This T cell receptor (beta chain) stems from a study of blood T cell repertoires in COVID-19. On the study more broadly: Material from acute and convalescent COVID-19 was sourced from the United States, Italy and Spain. T cells, B-cell-depleted T cells, or PBMCs provided the cDNA or gDNA that served as material.

CDR3 length equals 16 residues. Trimming took 4 bases from V and 0 from J, leaving 11 bases between them. Germline-derived CDR1 and CDR2 are SGHTS and YDEGEE. Seattle patient enrollment occurred during active infection, with longitudinal follow-up thereafter. As processed by the authors: Counts of nucleated cells, estimated from reference gene primer amplification, were obtained. Libraries were prepared by immunoSEQ multiplex PCR; TCRdb keeps only in-frame clonotypes and omits some of them. The V and J calls and clone size were taken over from that table, and D and trimming were inferred from the DNA. The sample holds around 460,000 clones, roughly 90% seen once.

This clonotype originated in a man between 18 and 35 years old with COVID-19, enrolled during active disease. V usage is TRBV5-8 and J usage is TRBJ1-6; no firm D call. What was sequenced was peripheral blood. CDR3 coding DNA: TGTGCCAGCAGCGTGGCCCCGAGCTCCTATAATTCACCCCTCCACTTT. This codes for CASSVAPSSYNSPLHF.